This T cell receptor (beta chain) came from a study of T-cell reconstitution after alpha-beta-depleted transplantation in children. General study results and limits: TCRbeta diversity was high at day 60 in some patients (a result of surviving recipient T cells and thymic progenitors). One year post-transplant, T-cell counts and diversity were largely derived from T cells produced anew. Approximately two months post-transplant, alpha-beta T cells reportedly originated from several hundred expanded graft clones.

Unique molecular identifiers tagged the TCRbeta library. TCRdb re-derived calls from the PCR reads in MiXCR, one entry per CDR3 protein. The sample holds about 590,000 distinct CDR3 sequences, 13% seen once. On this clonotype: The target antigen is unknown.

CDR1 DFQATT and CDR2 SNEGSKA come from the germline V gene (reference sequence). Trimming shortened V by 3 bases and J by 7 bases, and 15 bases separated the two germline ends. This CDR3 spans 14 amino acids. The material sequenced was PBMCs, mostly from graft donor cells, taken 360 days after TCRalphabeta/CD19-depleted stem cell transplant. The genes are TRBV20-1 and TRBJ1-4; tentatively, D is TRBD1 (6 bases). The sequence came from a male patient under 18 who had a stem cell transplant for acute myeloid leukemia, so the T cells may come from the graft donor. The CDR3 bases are TGCAGTGCTAGTAGAACAGGGATCGGTGAAAAACTGTTTTTT. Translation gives CSASRTGIGEKLFF.